This passage covers 26 T cell receptor beta chains from one sample sequenced in a study of liver allograft versus peripheral blood T cells. In the study overall: Blood and transplanted-liver T cell receptor repertoires from recipients were compared.

From the reads, TCRdb called clonotypes with MiXCR, one entry per CDR3 protein. The sample holds 13,000 or so distinct CDR3 sequences, about 20% seen once. The receptors originated from a human patient who had a liver transplant. Some T cells may be the graft donor's.

The chain has TRBV19 and TRBJ1-4; D uncertain. Trimming stripped 8 bases from V and 4 bases from J, with 17 bases between. The CDR3 length is 15 residues. CDR1 LNHDA and CDR2 SQIVND come from the germline V gene (reference sequence). CDR3 nucleotides: TGTGCCAGTGCCCTTAGCCGGGCCTTTAATGAAAAACTGTTTTTT. Translation gives CASALSRAFNEKLFF.

This clonotype was seen repeatedly, ten times or more. This sequence joins TRBV6-5 and TRBJ2-7; 10 bases match TRBD2. Trimming removed 7 bases from V and 5 bases from J; junction bases left unmatched: 5. Per the germline V gene, CDR1 is MNHEY and CDR2 is SVGAGI. This CDR3 has 13 amino acids. CDR3 nucleotide sequence: TGTGCCAGCAAGCTAGCGGGAGTGAACGAGCAGTACTTC. This gives the protein CASKLAGVNEQYF.

This clonotype was seen ten or more times. The V call is TRBV19, the J call TRBJ2-4, with TRBD1 matching over 12 bases. Unmatched junction bases numbered 3, after V lost 5 bases and J lost 7 bases. CDR1 LNHDA and CDR2 SQIVND come from the germline V gene (reference sequence). This CDR3 spans 14 amino acids. CDR3 residues: CASSPGQGANIQYF. CDR3 in DNA: TGTGCCAGTAGTCCGGGACAGGGGGCGAACATTCAGTACTTC.

The chain's CDR3 is CASSLGVETQYF. The CDR3 DNA follows: TGTGCCAGCAGCTTAGGGGTGGAAACGCAGTATTTT. The chain has TRBV7-9 and TRBJ2-3; D ambiguous. Germline CDR1 reads SEHNR; CDR2 reads FQNEAQ (reference sequence). CDR3 size: 12 residues. Trimming pared 1 base from V and 9 bases from J, leaving 8 bases between.

This chain uses TRBV7-2 with TRBJ2-1; 8 bases agree with TRBD2. CDR1 and CDR2 from the germline V gene are SGHTA and FQGNSA. Losses at the gene ends were 5 bases for V and 9 bases for J; bases not matched to a gene: 9. The CDR3 spans 14 residues. CDR3 in amino acids: CASSPRGGGSEQFF. As DNA, the CDR3 is TGTGCCAGCAGCCCCCGGGGGGGAGGGAGTGAGCAGTTCTTC. Supplemented by reference TRBV7-2 and TRBJ2-1, the full variable domain reads GAGVSQSPSNKVTEKGKDVELRCDPISGHTALYWYRQSLGQGLEFLIYFQGNSAPDKSGLPSDRFSAERTGGSVSTLTIQRTQQEDSAVYLCASSPRGGGSEQFFGPGTRLTVL.

This clonotype appeared many times. CDR3 coding DNA: TGTGCCAGCTCACCCATCGCACAGGGGGTCAACGAGCAGTACTTC. This gives the protein CASSPIAQGVNEQYF. This rearrangement joins TRBV18 to TRBJ2-7, with TRBD1 matching over 8 bases. The CDR3 runs 15 residues. The trim removed 3 bases at V and 5 bases at J, leaving 9 bases unmatched. CDR1 is KGHSH, CDR2 LQKENI, per germline.

Written as DNA, the CDR3 is TGTGCCAGCAGCTCGACTGGGACAGGGGGCTGGACTACTGAAGCTTTCTTT. Amino acid sequence: CASSSTGTGGWTTEAFF. The chain employs TRBV5-5 and TRBJ1-1; 12 positions match TRBD1. The CDR3 consists of 17 residues. J gave up 5 bases and V 3 bases, and 11 bases lay outside the gene matches. The V gene's germline CDR1 is SGHKS and CDR2 YYEKEE (reference sequence).

With respect to this clonotype: A single base separates this from a much larger clone, so it may be a read error. The chain employs TRBV10-3 and TRBJ2-2, with a possible D match to TRBD1 (6 bases). Trimming stripped 10 bases from V and 1 base from J, with 7 bases between. The length of the CDR3 is 12 residues. The germline gives CDR1 ENHRY, CDR2 SYGVKD. The CDR3 spells CAKGGNTGELFF. As DNA, the CDR3 is TGTGCCAAAGGGGGGAACACCGGGGAGCTGTTTTTT.

This clonotype occurred a few times. V usage is TRBV12-3 or TRBV12-4 and J usage is TRBJ2-1; 11 bases are shared with TRBD2. The J segment lost 10 bases and the V segment lost 0 bases, leaving 8 bases of the junction unmatched. This CDR3 region has 16 residues. Here the CDR3 DNA reads TGTGCCAGCAGTTTAGCCACTAGCGGGGGCCCATGGGAGCAGTTCTTC. Encoded protein: CASSLATSGGPWEQFF.

Notes on this clonotype: This may be a read error, as it is one base from a much larger clone. The chain couples TRBV24-1 to TRBJ2-7; 9 nucleotides line up with TRBD2. Per germline, CDR1 KGHDR and CDR2 SFDVKD. This CDR3 has 13 amino acids. CDR3 coding DNA: TGTACCACCGGAGCGGGGGGCGGCTACGAGCAGTACTTC. Its translation is CTTGAGGGYEQYF.

This rearrangement joins TRBV11-2 to TRBJ2-7, with 7 bases aligning to TRBD2. The V segment lost 5 bases and the J segment 4 bases; nucleotides outside the gene matches: 11. The CDR3 runs to 15 residues. Germline lookup yields CDR1 SGHAT and CDR2 FQNNGV. The CDR3 here is CASSLFPTSFYEQYF. The CDR3 DNA is TGTGCCAGCAGCCTATTCCCGACTAGCTTTTACGAGCAGTACTTC.

The rearrangement links TRBV10-3 to TRBJ1-5; 7 bases line up with TRBD1. Germline trimming cut 3 bases from V and 3 bases from J; bases unmatched to any gene: 8. Germline V gene lookup returns CDR1 ENHRY and CDR2 SYGVKD. There are 16 residues in the CDR3. DNA of the CDR3: TGTGCCATCAGTGAACGTAACAGGGGAGACAATCAGCCCCAGCATTTT. This codes for CAISERNRGDNQPQHF.

The V call is TRBV25-1, the J call TRBJ1-6, with no clear D. The ends were cut back, 1 base at V and 3 bases at J, with 7 bases in the middle. Germline V gene data show CDR1 as MGHDK and CDR2 as SYGVNS. There are 15 residues in the CDR3. The CDR3 is CASSESGSYNSPLHF. CDR3 nucleotides: TGTGCCAGCAGTGAATCGGGCAGCTATAATTCACCCCTCCACTTT.

This clonotype is labeled as medium-sized. The V and J genes are TRBV19 and TRBJ1-5, with D maybe TRBD1 (5 bases). Per the germline V gene, CDR1 is LNHDA and CDR2 is SQIVND (reference sequence). This CDR3 comprises 16 residues. Trimming removed 1 base at V and 3 bases at J, with 13 bases between. CDR3 region: CASSIGRGGVNQPQHF. CDR3 in DNA: TGTGCCAGTAGTATAGGCCGGGGGGGGGTCAATCAGCCCCAGCATTTT.

The rearrangement links TRBV25-1 to TRBJ2-1; 8 bases agree with TRBD1. The CDR3 spans 15 residues. The V gene's germline CDR1 is MGHDK and CDR2 SYGVNS. V was clipped by 6 bases and J by 6 bases; unmatched bases: 10. The CDR3 bases are TGTGCCAGCAGGGCCTGGACAGGGTCGTTCAATGAGCAGTTCTTC. Amino acids: CASRAWTGSFNEQFF.

In its sample, this clonotype is medium-sized. The chain uses TRBV6-1 and TRBJ2-1; 7 nucleotides align to TRBD2. CDR3 length: 16 residues. From germline, CDR1 is MNHNS and CDR2 SASEGT. The J segment lost 9 bases and the V segment lost 2 bases, leaving 13 bases of the junction unmatched. CDR3 DNA sequence: TGTGCCAGCAGTGAATTGGGGGGGACCCCCGCGGGTGAGCAGTTCTTC. Its protein is CASSELGGTPAGEQFF.

This rearrangement joins TRBV28 to TRBJ2-7; 8 bases map to TRBD1. Looked up from germline, CDR1 is MDHEN and CDR2 is SYDVKM. The CDR3 extends over 16 amino acids. Trimming at V came to 5 bases and at J to 0 bases, leaving 9 bases not matched to a gene. The CDR3 nucleotides are TGTGCCAGCAGTCCGACAGGGGTCTATCTCTCCTACGAGCAGTACTTC. This codes for CASSPTGVYLSYEQYF.

A few counts support this clonotype. V usage is TRBV12-3 or TRBV12-4 and J usage is TRBJ1-1; 9 bases are a match to TRBD1. The CDR3 spans 15 residues. V lost 6 bases, J lost 1 base, and 6 bases stayed unmatched. The CDR3 DNA reads as TGTGCCAGCAGCCGGCCGGGACAGGGGAACACTGAAGCTTTCTTT. This codes for CASSRPGQGNTEAFF.

By share, this clonotype counts as medium-sized. The V gene is TRBV18, the J gene TRBJ1-2, with D perhaps matching TRBD1 (5 bases). The CDR3 has 13 amino acids. The V gene lost 5 bases and the J gene lost 6 bases, with 13 bases spanning the gap. Germline CDR1 is KGHSH and CDR2 is LQKENI. This CDR3 reads CASSAGTADGYTF. The DNA of the CDR3 is TGTGCCAGCTCAGCCGGGACGGCAGATGGCTACACCTTC.

The chain joins TRBV28 to TRBJ2-5, with TRBD1 as a possible D gene (6 bases). V lost 6 bases to trimming and J lost 2 bases, with 10 bases between them. From germline, CDR1 is MDHEN and CDR2 SYDVKM. There are 13 residues in the CDR3. CDR3 protein: CASSPGVQETQYF. For the CDR3, the DNA is TGTGCCAGCAGCCCAGGGGTTCAAGAGACCCAGTACTTC.

The rearrangement joins TRBV7-2 to TRBJ2-7, with 10 bases fitting TRBD2. This CDR3 is built from 14 residues. Germline V gives CDR1 SGHTA, CDR2 FQGNSA. Trimming at V came to 4 bases and at J to 3 bases, leaving 3 bases not matched to a gene. The CDR3 region has the DNA TGTGCCAGCAGCTCTAGCGGGGGATACTACGAGCAGTACTTC. Amino acid sequence: CASSSSGGYYEQYF.

This clonotype was counted ten times or more. V gene TRBV18 combines with J gene TRBJ1-1; D is ambiguous. The CDR3 spans 15 residues. Germline V CDR1 and CDR2: KGHSH, LQKENI. V was trimmed by 2 bases and J by 0 bases, leaving 10 bases between them. The CDR3 loop reads CASSPEREVNTEAFF. The CDR3 DNA follows: TGTGCCAGCTCACCAGAGAGGGAGGTGAACACTGAAGCTTTCTTT.

The chain employs TRBV18 and TRBJ1-5; TRBD1 aligns across 10 bases. The CDR3 sequence is 18 residues long. The junction had 9 bases not matched to a gene; V was cut back by 2 bases and J by 2 bases. Germline V CDR1 and CDR2: KGHSH, LQKENI. The CDR3 DNA sequence: TGTGCCAGCTCACCAAGGGGACAGGGGACGCACGGCAATCAGCCCCAGCATTTT. Residues: CASSPRGQGTHGNQPQHF.

This clonotype was recorded at least ten times. The chain links TRBV7-2 to TRBJ2-6, with 7 bases fitting TRBD2. The CDR3 has 18 residues. V lost 2 bases and J lost 0; bases outside the gene matches: 7. Looked up from germline, CDR1 is SGHTA and CDR2 is FQGNSA. The CDR3 DNA sequence: TGTGCCAGCAGCTTAACGTGGGACTACCCCTCTGGGGCCAACGTCCTGACTTTC. Protein sequence: CASSLTWDYPSGANVLTF.

This clonotype was seen many times. The CDR3 region has the DNA TGTGCCAGCTCACCACAGGGGAATAGCGCCTACGAGCAGTACTTC. Translating it yields CASSPQGNSAYEQYF. This chain connects TRBV18 to TRBJ2-7; D assignment may be TRBD1 or TRBD2 (5 bases each). CDR1 is KGHSH, CDR2 LQKENI, per germline. With 1 base removed from V and 2 bases from J, the gap between germline ends came to 12 bases. CDR3 length equals 15 residues.

This clonotype rates as medium-sized. V is TRBV29-1 and J is TRBJ2-3; TRBD2 might be the D (6 bases). The CDR3 is 14 amino acids. The V end lost 7 bases, the J end lost 0 bases, and 14 bases lay between the germline ends. The germline V gene encodes CDR1 SQVTM and CDR2 ANQGSEA. The chain's CDR3 is CSGGLGGSTDTQYF. The CDR3 region has the DNA TGCAGCGGAGGCCTCGGAGGGAGCACAGATACGCAGTATTTT.